This TCR beta chain was profiled in a study of T cells in Graves' hyperthyroidism and ophthalmopathy. About the study: Peripheral blood was drawn at first diagnosis, prior to all treatment.

Using RNA transcripts as the source, TCR beta CDR3 regions were amplified. Initially, a first-round RT-PCR of the TCR CDR3 employed the HTBI primer set. TCRdb used MiXCR to reprocess the multiplex PCR reads, holding one entry per CDR3 protein. The data hold around 500,000 distinct CDR3 sequences, with 13% to 15% observed a single time. This clonotype was recorded many times. The CDR3 covers 16 residues. Germline CDR1 and CDR2: LNHDA and SQIVND (reference sequence). Trimming cost V 8 bases and J 0 bases, with 16 bases left between them. Those with hyperthyroidism were 18 to 65 years old, newly diagnosed, and ill for under 2 months. Exclusion followed for patients with uncontrolled infection, other autoimmune disease, pregnancy or lactation. Orbital computed tomography, thyroid ultrasound, serum thyroxine and TRAb, and clinical symptoms together informed the diagnoses.

The TCR sequence derives from a young woman with Graves' hyperthyroidism. The sequencing input was blood. The chain recombines TRBV19 with TRBJ2-2; D not resolved. The CDR3 DNA is TGTGCCAGTGTCAATATGAGACTCGCGAACACCGGGGAGCTGTTTTTT. It translates to CASVNMRLANTGELFF.